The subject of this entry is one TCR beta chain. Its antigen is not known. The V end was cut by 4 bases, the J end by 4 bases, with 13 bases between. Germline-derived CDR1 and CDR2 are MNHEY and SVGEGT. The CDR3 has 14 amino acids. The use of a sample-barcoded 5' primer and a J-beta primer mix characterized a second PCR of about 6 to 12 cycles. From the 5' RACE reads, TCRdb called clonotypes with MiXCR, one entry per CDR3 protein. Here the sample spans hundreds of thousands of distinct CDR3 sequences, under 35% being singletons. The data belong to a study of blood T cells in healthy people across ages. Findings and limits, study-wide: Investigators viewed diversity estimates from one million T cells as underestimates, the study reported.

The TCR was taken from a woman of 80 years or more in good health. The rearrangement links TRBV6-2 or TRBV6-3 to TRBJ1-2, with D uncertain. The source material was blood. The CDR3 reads CASSSQEGIYGYTF. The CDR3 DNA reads TGTGCCAGCAGTTCCCAGGAGGGAATCTATGGCTACACCTTC.